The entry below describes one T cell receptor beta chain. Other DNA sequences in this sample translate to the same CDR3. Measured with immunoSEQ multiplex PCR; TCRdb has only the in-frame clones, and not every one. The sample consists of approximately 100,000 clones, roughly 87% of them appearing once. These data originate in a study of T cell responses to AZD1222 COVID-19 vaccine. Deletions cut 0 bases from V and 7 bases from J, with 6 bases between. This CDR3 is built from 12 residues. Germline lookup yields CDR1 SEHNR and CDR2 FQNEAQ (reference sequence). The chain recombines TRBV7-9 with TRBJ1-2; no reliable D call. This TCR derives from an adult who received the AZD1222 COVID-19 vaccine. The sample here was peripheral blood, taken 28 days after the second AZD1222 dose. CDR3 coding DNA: TGTGCCAGCAGCTTAGCTGAAGGTGGCTACACCTTC. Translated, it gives CASSLAEGGYTF.